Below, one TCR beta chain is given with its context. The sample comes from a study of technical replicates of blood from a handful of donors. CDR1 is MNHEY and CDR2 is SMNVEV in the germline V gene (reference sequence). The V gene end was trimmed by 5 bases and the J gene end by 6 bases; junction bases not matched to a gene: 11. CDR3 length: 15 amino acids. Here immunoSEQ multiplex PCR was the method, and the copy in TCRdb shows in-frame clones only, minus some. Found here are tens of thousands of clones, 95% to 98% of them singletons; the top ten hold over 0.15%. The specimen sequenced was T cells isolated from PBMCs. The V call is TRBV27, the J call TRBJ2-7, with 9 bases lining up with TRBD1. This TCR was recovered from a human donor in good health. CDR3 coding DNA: TGTGCCAGCAGTCCGTTGCAACAGGGGGCGCGCGAGCAGTACTTC. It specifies CASSPLQQGAREQYF.